The TCR beta chain described here comes from a study of blood T cell repertoires in COVID-19. Study at large: Some COVID-19 samples were acute and others convalescent; all came from the United States, Italy and Spain. In each case, the material was cDNA or gDNA derived from T cells, B-cell-depleted T cells, or PBMCs.

In the original processing: Scientists estimated how many nucleated cells there were by amplifying reference gene primers. The assay was immunoSEQ multiplex PCR, and TCRdb's table has in-frame clones only and misses some. V, J and clone size are taken as reported in that table, and D and trimming were inferred from the DNA itself. Here the sample spans approximately 34,000 clones, approximately 89% being singletons. Germline CDR1 and CDR2: MNHEY and SVGAGI. With V trimmed by 6 bases and J by 4 bases, 8 bases remained unmatched. The CDR3 is 14 residues long. V is TRBV6-5 and J is TRBJ2-7; 8 bases agree with TRBD2. What was sequenced was peripheral blood. This TCR was recovered from a man aged 55-75 years with acute or convalescent COVID-19. The CDR3 spells CASRRGGEIYEQYF. The CDR3 coding sequence is TGTGCCAGCAGACGGGGGGGCGAGATTTACGAGCAGTACTTC.